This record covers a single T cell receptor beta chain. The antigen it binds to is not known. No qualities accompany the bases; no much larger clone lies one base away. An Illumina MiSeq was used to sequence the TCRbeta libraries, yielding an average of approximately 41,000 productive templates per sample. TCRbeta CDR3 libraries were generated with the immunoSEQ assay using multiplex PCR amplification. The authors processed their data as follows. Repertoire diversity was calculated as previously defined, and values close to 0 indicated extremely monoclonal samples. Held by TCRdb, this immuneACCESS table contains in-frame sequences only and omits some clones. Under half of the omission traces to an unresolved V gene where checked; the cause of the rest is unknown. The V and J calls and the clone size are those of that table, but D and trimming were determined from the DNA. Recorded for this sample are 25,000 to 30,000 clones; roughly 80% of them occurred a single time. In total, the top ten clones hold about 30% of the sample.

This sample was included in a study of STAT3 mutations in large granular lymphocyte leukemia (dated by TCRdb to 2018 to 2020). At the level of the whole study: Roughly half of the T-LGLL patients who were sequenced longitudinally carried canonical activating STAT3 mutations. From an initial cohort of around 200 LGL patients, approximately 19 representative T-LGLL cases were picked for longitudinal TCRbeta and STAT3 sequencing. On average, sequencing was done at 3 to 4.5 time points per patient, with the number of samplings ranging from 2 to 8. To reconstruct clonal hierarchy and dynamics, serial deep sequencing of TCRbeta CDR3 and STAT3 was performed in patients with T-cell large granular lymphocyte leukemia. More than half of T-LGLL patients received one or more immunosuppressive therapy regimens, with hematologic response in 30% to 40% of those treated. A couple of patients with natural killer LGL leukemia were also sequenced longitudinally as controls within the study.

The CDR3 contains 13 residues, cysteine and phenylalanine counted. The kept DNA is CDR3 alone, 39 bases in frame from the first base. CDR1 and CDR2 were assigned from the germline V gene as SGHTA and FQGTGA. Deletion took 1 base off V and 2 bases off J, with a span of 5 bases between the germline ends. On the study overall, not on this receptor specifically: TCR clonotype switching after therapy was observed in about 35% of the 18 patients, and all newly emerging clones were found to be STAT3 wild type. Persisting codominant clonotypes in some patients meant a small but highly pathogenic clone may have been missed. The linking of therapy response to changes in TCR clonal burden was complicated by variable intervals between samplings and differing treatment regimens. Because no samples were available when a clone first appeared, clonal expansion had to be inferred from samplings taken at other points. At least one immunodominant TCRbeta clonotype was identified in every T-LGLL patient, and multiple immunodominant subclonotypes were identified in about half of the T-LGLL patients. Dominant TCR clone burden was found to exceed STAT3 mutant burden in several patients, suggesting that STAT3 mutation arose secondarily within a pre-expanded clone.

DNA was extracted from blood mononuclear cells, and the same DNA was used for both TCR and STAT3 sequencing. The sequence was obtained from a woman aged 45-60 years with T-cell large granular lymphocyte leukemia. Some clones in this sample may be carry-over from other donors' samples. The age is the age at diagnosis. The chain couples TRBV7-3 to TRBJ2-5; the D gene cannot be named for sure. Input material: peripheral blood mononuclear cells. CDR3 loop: CASSLNPQETQYF. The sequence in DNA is TGTGCCAGCAGCTTAAACCCACAAGAGACCCAGTACTTC. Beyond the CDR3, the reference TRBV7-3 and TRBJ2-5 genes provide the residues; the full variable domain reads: GAGVSQTPSNKVTEKGKYVELRCDPISGHTALYWYRQSLGQGPEFLIYFQGTGAADDSGLPNDRFFAVRPEGSVSTLKIQRTERGDSAVYLCASSLNPQETQYFGPGTRLLVL.